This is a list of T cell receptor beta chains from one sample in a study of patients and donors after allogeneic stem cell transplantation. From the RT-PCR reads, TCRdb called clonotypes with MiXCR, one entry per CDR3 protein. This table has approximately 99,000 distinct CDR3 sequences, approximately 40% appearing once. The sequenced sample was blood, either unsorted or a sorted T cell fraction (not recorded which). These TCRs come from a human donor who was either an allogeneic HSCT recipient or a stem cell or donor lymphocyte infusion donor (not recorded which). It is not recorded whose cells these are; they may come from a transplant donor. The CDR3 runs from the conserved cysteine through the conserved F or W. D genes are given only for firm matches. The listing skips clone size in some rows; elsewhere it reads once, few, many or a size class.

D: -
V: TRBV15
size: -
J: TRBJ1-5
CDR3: CATSRDGYQPQHF
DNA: TGTGCCACCAGCAGAGATGGTTACCAGCCCCAGCATTTT

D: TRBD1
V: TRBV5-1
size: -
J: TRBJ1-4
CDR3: CASSWQGTANEKLFF
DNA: TGCGCCAGCAGCTGGCAAGGGACAGCAAATGAAAAACTGTTTTTT

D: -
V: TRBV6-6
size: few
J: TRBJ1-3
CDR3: CASIREASGNTIYF
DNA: TGTGCCAGCATTAGGGAGGCGTCTGGAAACACCATATATTTT

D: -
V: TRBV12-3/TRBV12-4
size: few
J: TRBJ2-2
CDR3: CASSLGHRETGELFF
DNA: TGTGCCAGCAGTTTAGGGCATAGAGAGACCGGGGAGCTGTTTTTT

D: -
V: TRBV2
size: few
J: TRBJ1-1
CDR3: CASRGRNTEAFF
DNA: TGTGCCAGCCGCGGACGGAACACTGAAGCTTTCTTT

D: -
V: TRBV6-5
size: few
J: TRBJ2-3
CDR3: CASSYGQGAPDTQYF
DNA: TGTGCCAGCAGTTACGGGCAGGGCGCACCGGATACGCAGTATTTT

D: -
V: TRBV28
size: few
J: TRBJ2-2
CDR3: CASSLGGPTGELFF
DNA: TGTGCCAGCAGTTTAGGGGGCCCCACCGGGGAGCTGTTTTTT

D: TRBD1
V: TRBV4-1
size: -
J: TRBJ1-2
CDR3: CASSPLHPGTGYGYTF
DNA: TGCGCCAGCAGCCCTCTCCATCCCGGGACAGGGTATGGCTACACCTTC

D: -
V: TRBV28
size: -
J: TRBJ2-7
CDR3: CASSLRSSGLYEQYF
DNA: TGTGCCAGCAGTTTAAGGTCCTCAGGGCTCTACGAGCAGTACTTC

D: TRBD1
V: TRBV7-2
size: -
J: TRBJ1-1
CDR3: CASSFGTGLMNTEAFF
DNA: TGTGCCAGCAGCTTTGGGACAGGGCTAATGAACACTGAAGCTTTCTTT

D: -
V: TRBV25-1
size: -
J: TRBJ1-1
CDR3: CASRPGTQRTEAFF
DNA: TGTGCCAGCAGGCCCGGGACTCAGAGAACTGAAGCTTTCTTT

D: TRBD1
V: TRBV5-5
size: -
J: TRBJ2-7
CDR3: CASSQPTRDRGFEQYF
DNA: TGTGCCAGCAGTCAGCCCACCCGGGACAGGGGTTTCGAGCAGTACTTC

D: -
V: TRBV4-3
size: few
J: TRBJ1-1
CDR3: CASSQDKAVNTEAFF
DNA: TGCGCCAGCAGCCAAGATAAGGCAGTGAACACTGAAGCTTTCTTT

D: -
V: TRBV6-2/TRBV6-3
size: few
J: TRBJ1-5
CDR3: CASSTGQPQHF
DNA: TGTGCCAGCAGTACGGGTCAGCCCCAGCATTTT

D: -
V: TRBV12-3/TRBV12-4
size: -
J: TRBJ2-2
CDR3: CASSLVSLPGELFF
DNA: TGTGCCAGCAGCCTCGTGAGCCTCCCCGGGGAGCTGTTTTTT

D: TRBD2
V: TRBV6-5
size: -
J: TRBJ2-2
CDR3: CASSHTSGRWIGELFF
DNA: TGTGCCAGCAGCCATACTAGCGGGAGGTGGATCGGGGAGCTGTTTTTT

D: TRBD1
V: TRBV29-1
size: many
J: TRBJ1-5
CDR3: CSVDRGPGQPQHF
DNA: TGCAGCGTCGACAGGGGGCCAGGGCAGCCCCAGCATTTT

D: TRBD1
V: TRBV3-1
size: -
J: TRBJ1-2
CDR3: CASSQDRGLPNYGYTF
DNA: TGTGCCAGCAGCCAAGACAGGGGGCTCCCTAACTATGGCTACACCTTC

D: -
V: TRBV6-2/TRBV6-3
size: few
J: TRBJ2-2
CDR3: CASSYLIGGTGELFF
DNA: TGTGCCAGCAGTTACCTGATCGGGGGAACCGGGGAGCTGTTTTTT

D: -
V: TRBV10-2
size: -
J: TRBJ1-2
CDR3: CASSEIWGWVSYGYTF
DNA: TGCGCCAGCAGTGAGATCTGGGGCTGGGTATCCTATGGCTACACCTTC

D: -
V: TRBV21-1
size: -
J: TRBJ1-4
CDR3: CARSGRDSRAKNCFF
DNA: -

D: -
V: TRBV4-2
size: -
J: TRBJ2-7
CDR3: CASSQGPRLVGPYEQYF
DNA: TGTGCCAGCAGCCAAGGCCCCCGACTAGTAGGTCCGTACGAGCAGTACTTC

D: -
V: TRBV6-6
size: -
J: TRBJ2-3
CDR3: CASKGGARDTQYF
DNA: TGTGCCAGCAAAGGCGGAGCGAGGGATACGCAGTATTTT

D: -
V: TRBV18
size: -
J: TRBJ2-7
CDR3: CASSPGRMGEQYF
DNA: TGTGCCAGCTCACCGGGGAGAATGGGCGAGCAGTACTTC

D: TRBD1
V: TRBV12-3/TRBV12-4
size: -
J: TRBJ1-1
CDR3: CASSSRTGSRANTEAFF
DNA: TGTGCCAGCAGTTCCAGGACAGGCTCACGGGCGAACACTGAAGCTTTCTTT

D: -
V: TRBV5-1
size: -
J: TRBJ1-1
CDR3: CASSQDPGTNTEAFF
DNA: TGCGCCAGCAGCCAAGATCCCGGGACGAACACTGAAGCTTTCTTT

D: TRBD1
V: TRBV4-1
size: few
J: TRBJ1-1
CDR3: CASSPRQGEWNTEAFF
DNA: TGCGCCAGCAGCCCTCGACAGGGCGAGTGGAACACTGAAGCTTTCTTT

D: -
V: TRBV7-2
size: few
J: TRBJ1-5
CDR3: CASSPGHYSNQPQHF
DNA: TGTGCCAGCAGCCCGGGGCATTATAGCAATCAGCCCCAGCATTTT

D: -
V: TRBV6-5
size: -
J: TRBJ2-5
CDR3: CASSPYYGGWTQYF
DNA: TGTGCCAGCAGCCCCTATTACGGTGGTTGGACCCAGTACTTC

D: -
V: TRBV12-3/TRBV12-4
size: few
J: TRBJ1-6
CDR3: CASSRLSYNSPLHF
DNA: TGTGCCAGCAGTCGACTCAGCTATAATTCACCCCTCCACTTT

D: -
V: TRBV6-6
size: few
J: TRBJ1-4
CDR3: CASMTTNEKLFF
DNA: TGTGCCAGTATGACAACTAATGAAAAACTGTTTTTT

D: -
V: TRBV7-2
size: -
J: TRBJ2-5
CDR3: CASSFSGDQETQYF
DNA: TGTGCCAGCAGCTTCAGTGGGGACCAAGAGACCCAGTACTTC